The source of this T cell receptor beta chain is a study of T cell changes during pregnancy in multiple sclerosis. V was pared by 6 bases and J by 6 bases, with 11 bases of the junction left unmatched. CDR1 is SGHDN and CDR2 is FVKESK in the germline V gene. There are 15 residues in the CDR3. Sequenced by immunoSEQ multiplex PCR; TCRdb stores in-frame clones only, minus some. The repertoire consists of 84,000 or so clones, with approximately 94% occurring once and the leading ten covering approximately 2.4%. The sequenced sample was peripheral blood, obtained in the third trimester of pregnancy. The chain combines TRBV14 with TRBJ2-1; TRBD2 agrees at 7 bases. This clonotype was obtained from a female donor with multiple sclerosis, enrolled in a pregnancy study. The CDR3 sequence is CASSPDLGGGNEQFF. DNA of the CDR3: TGTGCCAGCAGTCCGGATCTCGGCGGGGGCAATGAGCAGTTCTTC.